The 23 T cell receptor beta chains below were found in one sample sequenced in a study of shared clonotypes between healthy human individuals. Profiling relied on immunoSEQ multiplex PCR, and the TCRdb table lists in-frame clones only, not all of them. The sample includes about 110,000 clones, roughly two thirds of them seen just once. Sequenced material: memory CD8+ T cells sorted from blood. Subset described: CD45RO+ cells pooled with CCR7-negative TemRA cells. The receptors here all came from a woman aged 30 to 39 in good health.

CDR3 nucleotide sequence: TGTGCCAGCAGACCTCCGGGCAGGAACTATGGCTACACCTTC. Translating gives CASRPPGRNYGYTF. The chain is built from TRBV7-9 and TRBJ1-2; D is ambiguous. V shed 6 bases and J shed 2 bases, with 13 bases lying between them. The CDR3 extends over 14 amino acids. Germline V gene lookup returns CDR1 SEHNR and CDR2 FQNEAQ (reference sequence).

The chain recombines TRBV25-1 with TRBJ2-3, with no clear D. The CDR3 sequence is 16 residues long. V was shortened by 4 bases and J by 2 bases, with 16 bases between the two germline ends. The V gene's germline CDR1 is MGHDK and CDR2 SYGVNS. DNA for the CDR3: TGTGCCAGCAGTGGTTCGGTAGGGTACAACACAGATACGCAGTATTTT. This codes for CASSGSVGYNTDTQYF.

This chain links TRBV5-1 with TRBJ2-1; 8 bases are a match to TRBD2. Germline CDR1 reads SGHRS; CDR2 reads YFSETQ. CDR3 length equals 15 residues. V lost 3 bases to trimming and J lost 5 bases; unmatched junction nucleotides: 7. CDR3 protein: CASSSTSGTNNEQFF. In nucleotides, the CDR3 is TGCGCCAGCAGCTCTACTAGCGGAACAAACAATGAGCAGTTCTTC. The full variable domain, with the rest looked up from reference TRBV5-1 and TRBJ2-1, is KAGVTQTPRYLIKTRGQQVTLSCSPISGHRSVSWYQQTPGQGLQFLFEYFSETQRNKGNFPGRFSGRQFSNSRSEMNVSTLELGDSALYLCASSSTSGTNNEQFFGPGTRLTVL.

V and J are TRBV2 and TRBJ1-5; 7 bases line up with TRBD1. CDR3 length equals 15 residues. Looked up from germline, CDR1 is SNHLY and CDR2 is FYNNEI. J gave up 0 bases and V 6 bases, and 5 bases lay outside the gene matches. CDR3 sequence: CASSPRDSSNQPQHF. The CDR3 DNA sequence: TGTGCCAGCAGCCCCCGGGACAGTAGCAATCAGCCCCAGCATTTT.

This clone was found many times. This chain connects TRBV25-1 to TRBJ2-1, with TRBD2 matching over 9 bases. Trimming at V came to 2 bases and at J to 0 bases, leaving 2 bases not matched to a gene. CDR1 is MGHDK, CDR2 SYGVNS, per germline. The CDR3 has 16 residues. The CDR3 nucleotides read TGTGCCAGCAGTGAAAGCGGGGGGAACTCCTACAATGAGCAGTTCTTC. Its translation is CASSESGGNSYNEQFF.

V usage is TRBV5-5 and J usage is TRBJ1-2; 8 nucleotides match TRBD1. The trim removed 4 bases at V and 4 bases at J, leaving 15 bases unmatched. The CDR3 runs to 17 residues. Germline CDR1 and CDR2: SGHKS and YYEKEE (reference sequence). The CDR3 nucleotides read TGTGCCAGCAGCCGCGCAGACCTGGACAGGGTTGGCTATGGCTACACCTTC. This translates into CASSRADLDRVGYGYTF. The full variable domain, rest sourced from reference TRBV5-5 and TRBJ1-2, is DAGVTQSPTHLIKTRGQQVTLRCSPISGHKSVSWYQQVLGQGPQFIFQYYEKEERGRGNFPDRFSARQFPNYSSELNVNALLLGDSALYLCASSRADLDRVGYGYTFGSGTRLTVV.

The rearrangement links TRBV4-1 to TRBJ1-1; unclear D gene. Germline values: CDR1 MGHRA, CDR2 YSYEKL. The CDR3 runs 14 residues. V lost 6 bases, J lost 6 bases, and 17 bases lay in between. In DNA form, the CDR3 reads TGCGCCAGCAGGTCAGGCAGCCTCGGCGCTGAAGCTTTCTTT. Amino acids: CASRSGSLGAEAFF.

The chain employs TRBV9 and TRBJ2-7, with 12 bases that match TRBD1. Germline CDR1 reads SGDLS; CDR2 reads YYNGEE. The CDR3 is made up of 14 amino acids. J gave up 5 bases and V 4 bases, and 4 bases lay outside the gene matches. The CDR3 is CASSPGQGAHEQYF. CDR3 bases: TGTGCCAGCAGCCCGGGACAGGGGGCCCACGAGCAGTACTTC.

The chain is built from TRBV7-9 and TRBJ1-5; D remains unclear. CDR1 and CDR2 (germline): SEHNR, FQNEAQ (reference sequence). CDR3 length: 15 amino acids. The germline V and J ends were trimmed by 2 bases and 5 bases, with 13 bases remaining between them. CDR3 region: CASSLTAGGDQPQHF. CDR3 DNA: TGTGCCAGCAGCTTAACGGCAGGCGGTGATCAGCCCCAGCATTTT.

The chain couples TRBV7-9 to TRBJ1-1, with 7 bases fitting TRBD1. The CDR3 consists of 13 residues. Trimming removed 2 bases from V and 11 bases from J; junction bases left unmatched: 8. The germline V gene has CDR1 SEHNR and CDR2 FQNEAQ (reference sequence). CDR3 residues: CASSLLGDRNAFF. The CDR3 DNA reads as TGTGCCAGCAGCTTACTTGGGGACAGAAATGCTTTCTTT.

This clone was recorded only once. The CDR3 reads CASSQSVRGDTQYF. The CDR3 DNA sequence: TGTGCCAGCAGCCAATCCGTCCGGGGAGATACGCAGTATTTT. The chain joins TRBV16 to TRBJ2-3, with D perhaps matching TRBD2 (5 bases). The germline gives CDR1 KGHSY, CDR2 FQNENV. Trimming took 0 bases from V and 5 from J, leaving 9 bases between them. The CDR3 is made up of 14 amino acids.

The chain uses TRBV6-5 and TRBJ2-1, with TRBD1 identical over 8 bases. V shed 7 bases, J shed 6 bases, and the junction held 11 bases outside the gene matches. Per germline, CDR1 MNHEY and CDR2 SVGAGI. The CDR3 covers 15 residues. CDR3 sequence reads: CASTTGQEPLNEQFF. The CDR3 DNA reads TGTGCCAGCACTACGGGACAGGAGCCCCTCAATGAGCAGTTCTTC.

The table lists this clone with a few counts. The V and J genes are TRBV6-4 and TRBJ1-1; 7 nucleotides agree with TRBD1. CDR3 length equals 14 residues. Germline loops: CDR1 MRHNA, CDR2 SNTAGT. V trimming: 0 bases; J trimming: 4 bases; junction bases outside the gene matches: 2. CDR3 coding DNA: TGTGCCAGCAGTGACTCTGGGGACAGCACTGAAGCTTTCTTT. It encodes CASSDSGDSTEAFF.

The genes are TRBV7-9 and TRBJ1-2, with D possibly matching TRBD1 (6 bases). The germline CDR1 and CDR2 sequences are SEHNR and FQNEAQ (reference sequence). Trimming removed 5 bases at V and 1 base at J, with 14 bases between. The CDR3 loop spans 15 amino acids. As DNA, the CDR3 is TGTGCCAGCAGCCAACCCGGACAGCGTAACTATGGCTACACCTTC. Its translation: CASSQPGQRNYGYTF.

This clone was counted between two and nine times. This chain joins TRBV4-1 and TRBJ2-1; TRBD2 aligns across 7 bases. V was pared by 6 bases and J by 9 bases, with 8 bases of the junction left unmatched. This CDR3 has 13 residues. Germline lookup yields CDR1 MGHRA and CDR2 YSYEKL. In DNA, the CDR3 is TGCGCCAGCAGTGCGGGAGTGGAGGGTGAGCAGTTCTTC. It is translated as CASSAGVEGEQFF.

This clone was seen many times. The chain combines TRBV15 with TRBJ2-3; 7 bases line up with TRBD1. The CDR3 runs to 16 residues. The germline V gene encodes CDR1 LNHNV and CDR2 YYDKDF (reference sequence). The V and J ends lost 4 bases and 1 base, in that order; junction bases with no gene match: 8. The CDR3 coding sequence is TGTGCCACCAGCAAGAACAGGGGAGCCGGCACAGATACGCAGTATTTT. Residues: CATSKNRGAGTDTQYF.

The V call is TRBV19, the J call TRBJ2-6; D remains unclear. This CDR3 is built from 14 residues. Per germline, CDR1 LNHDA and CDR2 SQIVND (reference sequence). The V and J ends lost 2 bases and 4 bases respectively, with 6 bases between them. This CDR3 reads CASSIWSGANVLTF. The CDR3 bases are TGTGCCAGTAGTATATGGTCGGGGGCCAACGTCCTGACTTTC.

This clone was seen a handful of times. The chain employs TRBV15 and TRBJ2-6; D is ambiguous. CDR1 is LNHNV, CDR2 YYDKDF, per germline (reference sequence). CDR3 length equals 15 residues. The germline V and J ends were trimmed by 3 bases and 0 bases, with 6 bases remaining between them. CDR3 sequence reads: CATSREVSGANVLTF. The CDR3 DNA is TGTGCCACCAGCAGGGAAGTCTCTGGGGCCAACGTCCTGACTTTC.

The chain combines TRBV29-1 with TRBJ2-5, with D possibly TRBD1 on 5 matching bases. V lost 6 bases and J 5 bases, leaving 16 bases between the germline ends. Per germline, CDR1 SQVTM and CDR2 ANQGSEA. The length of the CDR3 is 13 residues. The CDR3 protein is CSVNTGGVETQYF. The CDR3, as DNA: TGCAGCGTGAACACAGGTGGGGTCGAGACCCAGTACTTC.

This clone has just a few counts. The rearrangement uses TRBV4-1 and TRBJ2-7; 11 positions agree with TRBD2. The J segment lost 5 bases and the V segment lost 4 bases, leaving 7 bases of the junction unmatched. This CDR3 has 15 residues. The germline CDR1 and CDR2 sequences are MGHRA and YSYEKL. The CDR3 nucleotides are TGCGCCAGCAGCCTACTAGCGGGAGAGTTGAACGAGCAGTACTTC. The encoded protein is CASSLLAGELNEQYF.

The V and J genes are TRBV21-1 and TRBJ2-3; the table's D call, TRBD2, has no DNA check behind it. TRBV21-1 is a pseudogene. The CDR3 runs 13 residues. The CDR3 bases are TGTGCCAGCGGTACGGGACTGACAGATACGCAGTATTTT. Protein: CASGTGLTDTQYF.

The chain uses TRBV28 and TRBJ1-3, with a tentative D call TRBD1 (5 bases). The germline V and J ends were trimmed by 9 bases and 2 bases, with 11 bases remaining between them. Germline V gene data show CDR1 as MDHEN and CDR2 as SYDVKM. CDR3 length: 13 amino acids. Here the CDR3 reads CASTGYAGNTIYF. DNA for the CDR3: TGTGCCAGTACAGGATACGCTGGAAACACCATATATTTT.

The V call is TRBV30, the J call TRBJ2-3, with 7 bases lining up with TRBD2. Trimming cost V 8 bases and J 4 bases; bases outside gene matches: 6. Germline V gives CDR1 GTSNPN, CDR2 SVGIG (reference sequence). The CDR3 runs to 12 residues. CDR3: CAQRREADTQYF. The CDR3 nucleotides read TGTGCCCAGCGCCGGGAGGCAGATACGCAGTATTTT.